The sequence of this TCR beta chain was determined in a study of blood T cell repertoires in COVID-19. Background on the study: COVID-19 samples collected from the United States, Italy and Spain covered acute and convalescent phases. PBMCs, B-cell-depleted T cells, or T cells were the source of the cDNA or gDNA that made up the material.

Original processing methods: Reference gene primer amplification gave estimated nucleated cell counts. Assay: immunoSEQ multiplex PCR; the TCRdb copy retains only in-frame clones and omits some. V, J and clone size reflect that table, while D and trimming were determined from the DNA. This table holds approximately 160,000 clones, roughly 90% found once. CDR1 is SEHNR and CDR2 is FQNEAQ in the germline V gene (reference sequence). V shed 5 bases and J 3 bases; nucleotides not matched to a gene: 12. The CDR3 has 17 amino acids. The sequence derives from a woman in her 70s with acute or convalescent COVID-19. Sequencing was performed on peripheral blood. The chain links TRBV7-9 to TRBJ2-5, with 10 bases lining up with TRBD2. CDR3 residues: CASSHPSGRALEETQYF. CDR3 DNA sequence: TGTGCCAGCAGCCATCCGAGCGGGAGGGCCCTGGAAGAGACCCAGTACTTC.